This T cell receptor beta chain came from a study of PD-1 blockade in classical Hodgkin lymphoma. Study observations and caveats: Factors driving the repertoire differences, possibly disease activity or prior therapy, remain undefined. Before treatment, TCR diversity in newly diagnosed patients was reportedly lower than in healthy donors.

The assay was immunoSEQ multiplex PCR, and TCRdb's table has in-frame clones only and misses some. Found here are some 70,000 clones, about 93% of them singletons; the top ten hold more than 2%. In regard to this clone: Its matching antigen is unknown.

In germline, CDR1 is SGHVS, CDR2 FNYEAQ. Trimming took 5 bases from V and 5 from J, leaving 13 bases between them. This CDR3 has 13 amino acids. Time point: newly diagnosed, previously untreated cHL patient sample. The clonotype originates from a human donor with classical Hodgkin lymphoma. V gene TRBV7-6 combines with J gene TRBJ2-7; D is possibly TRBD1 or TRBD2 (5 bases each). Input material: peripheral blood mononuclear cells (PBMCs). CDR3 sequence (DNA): TGTGCCAGCAGCCCCGCAGGGAGCGACGAGCAGTACTTC. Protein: CASSPAGSDEQYF.